This record concerns one T cell receptor beta chain sequence. In its sample, this clonotype was seen many times. This receptor's antigen is unknown. Base qualities are not at hand, and no much larger clone is one base apart. V lost 5 bases and J lost 0 bases, and the count of bases not matched to a germline gene is 3. Spanning cysteine to phenylalanine, the CDR3 consists of 14 amino acids. Kept here is only the CDR3 DNA, which spans 42 bases and is read in frame from base 1. The germline V gene encodes CDR1 SGHTA and CDR2 FQGNSA. This sample is drawn from a study of response to subunit inactivated influenza vaccine (dated by TCRdb to the late 2010s). Regarding the study in general: Deep quantitative T cell receptor repertoire profiling was used in the study to track responses to a trivalent subunit inactivated influenza vaccine.

Results the study describes overall, beyond this receptor: It was suggested by the authors that each seasonal influenza vaccination may recruit only a limited number of new T cells.

The library was built by means of RT-PCR. The reads were generated on an Illumina HiSeq 2500. TCRdb cleaned the public reads at Q25 with fastp, built clones with MiXCR and kept in-frame beta chains. Rows are unified per CDR3 protein, each entry keeping the most common DNA and genes. The table for this sample lists about 830,000 distinct CDR3 sequences; about 18% of them were counted only once. Of the sample, around 9.9% is held by the ten largest clones. This sequence uses TRBV7-2 and TRBJ1-1; 7 central nucleotides agree with TRBD1. This receptor was identified in a man aged 50-59 years who received an inactivated influenza vaccine. Donor details come from another sample of the same person, matched by shared clones. The sample here was PBMCs from blood, taken more than 4 days after vaccination. The sequenced DNA: TGTGCCAGCAGCGTGGGACAGATGAACACTGAAGCTTTCTTT. It encodes CASSVGQMNTEAFF.